The 27 T cell receptor beta chains presented below share a single source sample, sequenced in a study of blood T cell repertoires in COVID-19 (dated by TCRdb to between 2020 and 2021). The library was produced with the immunoSEQ multiplex PCR assay. TCRdb took this table from immuneACCESS and kept in-frame rearrangements with V and J called. Such tables lack part of the clones; where checked against another copy, unresolved V genes explain under half of the gap, and the rest is unexplained. The sample profile shows about 35,000 clones; around 87% of them were found once. Jointly, the top ten make up 44% of the sample. Sequenced: peripheral blood. These receptor sequences come from a human donor in a cohort sampled during active COVID-19.

The rearrangement joins TRBV5-1 to TRBJ2-3; 13 bases align to TRBD2. After removal of 2 bases from V and 5 bases from J, the junction contained 5 bases not matched to a gene. CDR1 and CDR2 from the germline V gene are SGHRS and YFSETQ. There are 16 residues in the CDR3. CDR3 nucleotide sequence: TGCGCCAGCAGCTTCACACTAGCGGGGGGGCAAGATACGCAGTATTTT. It is translated as CASSFTLAGGQDTQYF.

V is TRBV9 and J is TRBJ2-1; perhaps TRBD1 as D (6 bases). V was trimmed by 4 bases and J by 9 bases, leaving 14 bases between them. The CDR3 has 13 amino acids. Looked up from germline, CDR1 is SGDLS and CDR2 is YYNGEE. For the CDR3, the DNA is TGTGCCAGCAGCAAAACCAGGGGTATTGAGCAGTTCTTC. Its translation is CASSKTRGIEQFF. Looking up the rest from reference TRBV9 and TRBJ2-1 gives the full variable domain: DSGVTQTPKHLITATGQRVTLRCSPRSGDLSVYWYQQSLDQGLQFLIQYYNGEERAKGNILERFSAQQFPDLHSELNLSSLELGDSALYFCASSKTRGIEQFFGPGTRLTVL.

The CDR3 region is CASSLSGGLPTDTQYF. CDR3 coding DNA: TGTGCCAGCAGCTTATCGGGGGGCCTCCCTACAGATACGCAGTATTTT. The V and J genes are TRBV7-6 and TRBJ2-3; TRBD2 might be the D (7 bases). V dropped 2 bases and J dropped 3 bases, with 15 bases sitting between them. Per the germline V gene, CDR1 is SGHVS and CDR2 is FNYEAQ. CDR3 length: 16 residues.

The chain uses TRBV28 and TRBJ2-7, with 10 positions matching TRBD2. This CDR3 spans 13 amino acids. With V trimmed by 6 bases and J by 4 bases, 3 bases remained unmatched. Germline-derived CDR1 and CDR2 are MDHEN and SYDVKM. The DNA of the CDR3 is TGTGCCAGCAGCGAGCGGGGGGGATACGAGCAGTACTTC. Translation: CASSERGGYEQYF.

This clone was picked up one time. J is TRBJ2-7 and V is TRBV5-4, with 7 positions matching TRBD1. V lost 0 bases and J lost 2; bases outside the gene matches: 5. The CDR3 spans 15 residues. The germline gives CDR1 SGHNT, CDR2 YYREEE (reference sequence). CDR3 in DNA: TGTGCCAGCAGCTTGGCAGGGACAGCCACCTACGAGCAGTACTTC. Translated, it gives CASSLAGTATYEQYF. The full variable domain, rest sourced from reference TRBV5-4 and TRBJ2-7, is ETGVTQSPTHLIKTRGQQVTLRCSSQSGHNTVSWYQQALGQGPQFIFQYYREEENGRGNFPPRFSGLQFPNYSSELNVNALELDDSALYLCASSLAGTATYEQYFGPGTRLTVT.

This clone appeared once. The CDR3 DNA follows: TGCGCCAGCAGCTTTTCGGGACTAGCGGGGGGGAACACCGGGGAGCTGTTTTTT. Amino acid sequence: CASSFSGLAGGNTGELFF. This rearrangement joins TRBV5-1 to TRBJ2-2; TRBD2 matches 15 bases. V shed 2 bases, J shed 1 base, and the junction held 3 bases outside the gene matches. The CDR3 spans 18 residues. Germline lookup yields CDR1 SGHRS and CDR2 YFSETQ.

The chain joins TRBV28 to TRBJ1-4; D may be TRBD1 (5 bases). Between the trimmed V and J ends, which lost 6 bases and 6 bases, there was a span of 14 bases. This CDR3 spans 14 amino acids. Germline lookup yields CDR1 MDHEN and CDR2 SYDVKM. The CDR3 sequence is CASSSPGAYEKLFF. The CDR3 DNA sequence: TGTGCCAGCAGCTCCCCTGGGGCTTATGAAAAACTGTTTTTT.

The genes are TRBV6-5 and TRBJ2-5; 7 nucleotides line up with TRBD1. The CDR3 is 14 residues long. J gave up 0 bases and V 6 bases, and 4 bases lay outside the gene matches. Germline V lookup: CDR1 MNHEY, CDR2 SVGAGI. CDR3 DNA sequence: TGTGCCAGCAGAGATACAGGGGACCAAGAGACCCAGTACTTC. It is translated as CASRDTGDQETQYF.

On this clone: Other DNA sequences in this specimen translate into the identical CDR3. CDR3 nucleotide sequence: TGTGCCAGCTCACAAGGGGAGAACACTGAAGCTTTCTTT. It yields the protein CASSQGENTEAFF. The chain employs TRBV18 and TRBJ1-1, with a tentative D call TRBD1 (5 bases). The CDR3 is 13 amino acids. Germline CDR1 KGHSH, CDR2 LQKENI. Trimming stripped 4 bases from V and 1 base from J, with 7 bases between.

The J gene is TRBJ1-4, the V gene TRBV3-1 (or the pseudogene TRBV3-2), with 7 nucleotides matching TRBD1. V shed 5 bases and J 2 bases; nucleotides not matched to a gene: 5. This CDR3 is 15 amino acids long. From germline, CDR1 is LGHDT and CDR2 YNNKEL (reference sequence). The CDR3 reads CASSATGQTNEKLFF. The CDR3 DNA follows: TGTGCCAGCAGCGCCACGGGACAGACTAATGAAAAACTGTTTTTT.

CDR3 region: CASSKARRQPQHF. DNA for the CDR3: TGTGCCAGCAGCAAAGCCCGTCGGCAGCCCCAGCATTTT. This chain uses TRBV21-1 with TRBJ1-5. TRBV21-1 represents a pseudogene. The CDR3 is made up of 13 amino acids.

The chain couples TRBV29-1 to TRBJ1-4, with a possible D match to TRBD1 (5 bases). The CDR3 runs to 13 residues. The V and J ends lost 5 bases and 4 bases respectively, with 11 bases between them. Germline V gene sequence: CDR1 SQVTM, CDR2 ANQGSEA. Here the CDR3 DNA reads TGCAGCGTTCGACAGACAGTTAATGAAAAACTGTTTTTT. This encodes CSVRQTVNEKLFF.

J is TRBJ2-7 and V is TRBV28, with D perhaps TRBD1 (6 bases). Germline V CDR1 and CDR2: MDHEN, SYDVKM. V lost 6 bases and J lost 4, with 10 bases in between. This CDR3 has 12 amino acids. In nucleotides, the CDR3 is TGTGCCAGCAGGGTTACAGGGTACGAGCAGTACTTC. Amino acid sequence: CASRVTGYEQYF.

The chain joins TRBV27 to TRBJ2-1, with TRBD2 matching 12 bases. CDR3 length: 13 residues. The germline gives CDR1 MNHEY, CDR2 SMNVEV (reference sequence). The J segment lost 7 bases and the V segment lost 7 bases, leaving 2 bases of the junction unmatched. DNA for the CDR3: TGTGCCAGCACCCTAGCGGGGGGGAATGAGCAGTTCTTC. Amino acids: CASTLAGGNEQFF.

The chain couples TRBV7-8 to TRBJ2-1; D uncertain. The germline CDR1 and CDR2 sequences are SGHVS and FQNEAQ. There are 13 residues in the CDR3. Trimming removed 0 bases from V and 10 bases from J, with 10 bases in between. CDR3 protein: CASSLASGEEQFF. The CDR3 bases are TGTGCCAGCAGCTTAGCTTCTGGAGAGGAGCAGTTCTTC.

CDR3 protein: CASSLLGQGASGANVLTF. DNA of the CDR3: TGTGCCAGCAGCCTACTGGGTCAGGGGGCATCTGGGGCCAACGTCCTGACTTTC. This chain joins TRBV5-4 and TRBJ2-6; 8 positions match TRBD1. V gave up 4 bases and J gave up 1 base; unmatched junction bases: 10. CDR1 is SGHNT and CDR2 is YYREEE in the germline V gene (reference sequence). The CDR3 runs to 18 residues.

The V call is TRBV4-1, the J call TRBJ2-5, with a possible D match to TRBD1 (6 bases). The CDR3 is 16 residues long. Per the germline V gene, CDR1 is MGHRA and CDR2 is YSYEKL. V shed 4 bases and J shed 0 bases, with 15 bases lying between them. As DNA, the CDR3 is TGCGCCAGCAGCCGAGAAGGGACATATGACCAAGAGACCCAGTACTTC. It encodes CASSREGTYDQETQYF.

This chain links TRBV29-1 with TRBJ2-1; D ambiguous. CDR1 is SQVTM and CDR2 is ANQGSEA in the germline V gene. The CDR3 length is 14 residues. Between the trimmed V and J ends, which lost 4 bases and 0 bases, there was a span of 10 bases. The CDR3 DNA reads as TGCAGCGTTGTGTGGCGGAACTCCTACAATGAGCAGTTCTTC. This encodes CSVVWRNSYNEQFF.

The V gene is TRBV28, the J gene TRBJ2-2, with unresolved D. With 4 bases removed from V and 3 bases from J, the gap between germline ends came to 6 bases. This CDR3 has 13 amino acids. In germline, CDR1 is MDHEN, CDR2 SYDVKM. The CDR3 nucleotides are TGTGCCAGCAGTTCGAGTCACACCGGGGAGCTGTTTTTT. Its translation is CASSSSHTGELFF.

J is TRBJ2-5 and V is TRBV6-5; no definite D call. The CDR3 extends over 16 amino acids. V was shortened by 0 bases and J by 5 bases, with 16 bases between the two germline ends. CDR1 is MNHEY and CDR2 is SVGAGI in the germline V gene. The DNA of the CDR3 is TGTGCCAGCAGTTACTCGTCACGGAGACGTTCGGAGACCCAGTACTTC. It encodes CASSYSSRRRSETQYF.

CDR3 nucleotide sequence: TGTGCCAGCTCACCTTTACGGGTCAGCGCCACAGATACGCAGTATTTT. This gives the protein CASSPLRVSATDTQYF. The V call is TRBV18, the J call TRBJ2-3; no definite D call. CDR3 length equals 16 residues. Germline V gives CDR1 KGHSH, CDR2 LQKENI. Trimming took off 3 bases at V and 2 bases at J, with 15 bases between the two ends.

In this sample, this clone turned up a few times. The chain is built from TRBV7-2 and TRBJ1-5, with TRBD1 as a possible D gene (5 bases). Looked up from germline, CDR1 is SGHTA and CDR2 is FQGNSA. The CDR3 covers 16 residues. V lost 1 base and J lost 6, with 16 bases in between. Written as DNA, the CDR3 is TGTGCCAGCAGCTTAGGCAGTTGGAGCACAGGTCAGCCCCAGCATTTT. It specifies CASSLGSWSTGQPQHF.

The rearrangement joins TRBV10-1 to TRBJ2-2; 8 positions match TRBD2. With 3 bases clipped from V and 0 bases from J, the junction kept 3 bases outside the gene matches. Germline loops: CDR1 WNHNN, CDR2 SYGVQD (reference sequence). There are 16 residues in the CDR3. The CDR3 DNA reads as TGCGCCAGCAGTGACACGGGGGGGGCGAACACCGGGGAGCTGTTTTTT. Translating gives CASSDTGGANTGELFF.

The chain has TRBV5-1 and TRBJ2-5, with TRBD2 matching 9 bases. Germline V gene lookup returns CDR1 SGHRS and CDR2 YFSETQ. V shed 1 base and J 4 bases; nucleotides not matched to a gene: 11. This CDR3 is built from 17 residues. The chain's CDR3 is CASSLRGAGGRIETQYF. CDR3 nucleotide sequence: TGCGCCAGCAGCTTGAGGGGCGCGGGGGGGCGAATAGAGACCCAGTACTTC. The whole variable domain, remainder taken from reference TRBV5-1 and TRBJ2-5, is KAGVTQTPRYLIKTRGQQVTLSCSPISGHRSVSWYQQTPGQGLQFLFEYFSETQRNKGNFPGRFSGRQFSNSRSEMNVSTLELGDSALYLCASSLRGAGGRIETQYFGPGTRLLVL.

The chain links TRBV5-4 to TRBJ1-1; the D is unclear. The CDR3 sequence is 15 residues long. Looked up from germline, CDR1 is SGHNT and CDR2 is YYREEE (reference sequence). Trimming pared 3 bases from V and 6 bases from J, leaving 18 bases between. The CDR3 protein is CASSYQPGSTSEAFF. CDR3 sequence (DNA): TGTGCCAGCAGCTATCAACCGGGATCAACTTCTGAAGCTTTCTTT.

The J gene is TRBJ1-1, the V gene TRBV20-1; the D is unclear. V lost 0 bases and J 5 bases, leaving 4 bases between the germline ends. The CDR3 is made up of 11 amino acids. CDR1 DFQATT and CDR2 SNEGSKA come from the germline V gene (reference sequence). Here the CDR3 DNA reads TGCAGTGCTAGAGAGAGAACTGAAGCTTTCTTT. This sequence encodes CSARERTEAFF.

V gene TRBV9 combines with J gene TRBJ1-3, with 7 bases lining up with TRBD1. CDR3 length equals 16 residues. V lost 0 bases and J lost 0; bases outside the gene matches: 3. Germline values: CDR1 SGDLS, CDR2 YYNGEE. The CDR3 is CASSVEGATSGNTIYF. The CDR3 DNA follows: TGTGCCAGCAGCGTAGAGGGGGCGACCTCTGGAAACACCATATATTTT.